The T cell receptor (beta chain) under discussion was sequenced for a study of T cell responses to AZD1222 COVID-19 vaccine. Some clones are missing from TCRdb's copy, which holds only in-frame ones; the method was immunoSEQ multiplex PCR. The sample yields fewer than 180,000 clones, under 95% seen once. Study conclusions and caveats: Reports indicate that nearly half of spike-specific TCRs are directed at unmutated variant regions.

Pooling of second doses given at about 4 or about 12 weeks was done. Concerning this clone: The antigen is unknown.

The source material was peripheral blood, sampled 28 days after the second AZD1222 dose. This receptor was identified in an adult who received the AZD1222 COVID-19 vaccine.

The chain's CDR3 is CASSTRLAGVGTQYF. In nucleotides, the CDR3 is TGTGCCAGCAGTACCCGGCTAGCGGGAGTGGGTACGCAGTATTTT. V usage is TRBV6-5 and J usage is TRBJ2-3; 10 bases map to TRBD2. The V and J ends lost 5 bases and 8 bases, in that order; junction bases with no gene match: 10. This CDR3 has 15 residues. The V gene's germline CDR1 is MNHEY and CDR2 SVGAGI.